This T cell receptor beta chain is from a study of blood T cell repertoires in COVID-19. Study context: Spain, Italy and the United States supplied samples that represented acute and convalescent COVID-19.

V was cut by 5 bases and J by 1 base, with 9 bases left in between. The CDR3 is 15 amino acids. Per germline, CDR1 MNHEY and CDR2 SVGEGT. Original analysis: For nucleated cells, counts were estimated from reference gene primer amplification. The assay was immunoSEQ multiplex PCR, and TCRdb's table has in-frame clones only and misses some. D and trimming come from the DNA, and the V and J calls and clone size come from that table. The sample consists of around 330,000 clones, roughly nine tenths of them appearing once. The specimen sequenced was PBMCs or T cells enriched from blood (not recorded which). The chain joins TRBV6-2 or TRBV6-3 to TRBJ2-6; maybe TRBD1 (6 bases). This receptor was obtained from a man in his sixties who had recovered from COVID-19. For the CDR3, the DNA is TGTGCCAGCAGTACAGGGACGTCTGGGGCCAACGTCCTGACTTTC. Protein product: CASSTGTSGANVLTF.